Below are 14 T cell receptor beta chains sequenced from a single sample in a study of CXCR3-negative and CXCR3-positive naive CD8 T cells. UMI-labeled 5' RACE TRB cDNA libraries were prepared from the cells. TCRdb re-called the 5' RACE reads and gives one entry per CDR3 protein, without DNA. In total, the table holds approximately 53,000 distinct CDR3 sequences. The sequenced material came from memory CD8+ T cells from blood. Receptors were obtained from a human donor in good health. Some clones in this sample may be carry-over from other donors' samples.

The chain links TRBV18 to TRBJ2-1. Germline values: CDR1 KGHSH, CDR2 LQKENI. CDR3 length: 14 amino acids. The CDR3 spells CASSPSGSYNEQFF. The complete variable domain, with remaining parts taken from reference TRBV18 and TRBJ2-1, reads NAGVMQNPRHLVRRRGQEARLRCSPMKGHSHVYWYRQLPEEGLKFMVYLQKENIIDESGMPKERFSAEFPKEGPSILRIQQVVRGDSAAYFCASSPSGSYNEQFFGPGTRLTVL.

The chain carries TRBV20-1 and TRBJ2-1; the D call of TRBD2 rests on TCRdb alone, since no DNA is present to check it. CDR1 is DFQATT, CDR2 SNEGSKA, per germline (reference sequence). The CDR3 has 15 amino acids. The CDR3 here is CSALPGTSGYNEQFF.

The V call is TRBV19, the J call TRBJ2-7; lacking DNA, the TRBD1 call made by TCRdb goes unchecked. The CDR3 is made up of 15 amino acids. In germline, CDR1 is LNHDA, CDR2 SQIVND (reference sequence). The chain's CDR3 is CASRESTGGFYEQYF.

The genes are TRBV24-1 and TRBJ2-1; TCRdb's D call, TRBD2, is unchecked because there is no DNA. Germline V gene sequence: CDR1 KGHDR, CDR2 SFDVKD. The CDR3 covers 16 residues. The chain's CDR3 is CATSEGSGSSYNEQFF.

This rearrangement joins TRBV20-1 to TRBJ2-3; with no DNA, the TCRdb D assignment of TRBD2 cannot be verified. Germline V CDR1 and CDR2: DFQATT, SNEGSKA (reference sequence). The CDR3 runs 13 residues. CDR3: CSAGGGLADTQYF.

The chain employs TRBV7-3 and TRBJ2-2. The CDR3 sequence is 14 residues long. Germline-derived CDR1 and CDR2 are SGHTA and FQGTGA. This chain's CDR3 is CASSLVVNTGELFF.

This chain connects TRBV29-1 to TRBJ2-3. The germline CDR1 and CDR2 sequences are SQVTM and ANQGSEA. The CDR3 loop spans 12 amino acids. CDR3: CSVGTSTDTQYF.

The V call is TRBV27, the J call TRBJ2-1; TCRdb reports TRBD1, a call that lacks DNA to check it against. The CDR3 runs to 15 residues. In germline, CDR1 is MNHEY, CDR2 SMNVEV (reference sequence). The CDR3 is CASSWEGATYNEQFF.

The rearrangement links TRBV20-1 to TRBJ2-7. Germline lookup yields CDR1 DFQATT and CDR2 SNEGSKA (reference sequence). CDR3 length: 13 amino acids. The CDR3 sequence: CSAADGRTYEQYF.

V usage is TRBV4-3 and J usage is TRBJ1-5. There are 15 residues in the CDR3. Germline V CDR1 and CDR2: LGHNA, YSLEER. Here the CDR3 reads CASSQEWSGSQPQHF.

This chain connects TRBV7-2 to TRBJ2-2; the TRBD1 assignment by TCRdb is unverifiable without DNA. Germline V gives CDR1 SGHTA, CDR2 FQGNSA. The CDR3 consists of 15 residues. Here the CDR3 reads CASSPTGNGPGELFF.

J is TRBJ2-7 and V is TRBV4-3. The germline gives CDR1 LGHNA, CDR2 YSLEER. The CDR3 is 15 residues long. This CDR3 reads CASSQDTGSSYEQYF.

The CDR3 here is CASSFTGGSYNEQFF. The genes are TRBV11-3 and TRBJ2-1; TCRdb calls TRBD1, which cannot be checked without DNA. The CDR3 runs 15 residues. Germline assignment: CDR1 SGHNT and CDR2 YENEEA.

V and J are TRBV6-2 or TRBV6-3 and TRBJ2-7; lacking DNA, the TRBD1 call made by TCRdb goes unchecked. The length of the CDR3 is 12 residues. Germline V gives CDR1 MNHEY, CDR2 SVGEGT. The CDR3: CASSPGVEEQYF.